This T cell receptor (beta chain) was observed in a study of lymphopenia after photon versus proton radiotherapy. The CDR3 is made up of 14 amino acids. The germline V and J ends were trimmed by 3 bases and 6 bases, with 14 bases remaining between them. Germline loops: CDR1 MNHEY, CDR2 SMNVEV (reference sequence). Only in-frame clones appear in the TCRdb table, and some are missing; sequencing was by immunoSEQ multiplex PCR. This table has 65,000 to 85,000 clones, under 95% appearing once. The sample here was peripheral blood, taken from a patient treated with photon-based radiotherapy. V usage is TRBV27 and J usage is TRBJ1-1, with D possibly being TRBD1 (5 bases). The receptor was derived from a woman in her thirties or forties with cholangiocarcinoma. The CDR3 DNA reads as TGTGCCAGCAGTTTCAACCTGGGGGTGGCTGAAGCTTTCTTT. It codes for CASSFNLGVAEAFF.